The 18 T cell receptor beta chains below come from one sample, sequenced in a study of blood T cell repertoires in COVID-19. Assay: immunoSEQ multiplex PCR; the TCRdb copy retains only in-frame clones and omits some. Among hundreds of thousands of clones listed, around 84% were seen once. The source material was peripheral blood. These receptors came from a man under 40 with active or convalescent COVID-19.

This chain connects TRBV5-1 to TRBJ1-6; D is undetermined. The V end was cut by 0 bases, the J end by 0 bases, with 7 bases between. The CDR3 sequence is 16 residues long. Germline CDR1 is SGHRS and CDR2 is YFSETQ. The CDR3 sequence is CASSLAASSYNSPLHF. The CDR3 region has the DNA TGCGCCAGCAGCTTGGCCGCCAGCTCCTATAATTCACCCCTCCACTTT.

V gene TRBV28 combines with J gene TRBJ2-7; D unclear. Germline V lookup: CDR1 MDHEN, CDR2 SYDVKM. The CDR3 is 14 amino acids. Between the trimmed V and J ends, which lost 0 bases and 3 bases, there was a span of 9 bases. The CDR3 coding sequence is TGTGCCAGCAGTTTATGGTCACCTAACTACGAGCAGTACTTC. Its protein product is CASSLWSPNYEQYF.

The chain couples TRBV9 to TRBJ2-3, with TRBD2 identical over 7 bases. This CDR3 comprises 17 residues. Germline values: CDR1 SGDLS, CDR2 YYNGEE. Germline trimming cut 0 bases from V and 3 bases from J; bases unmatched to any gene: 10. For the CDR3, the DNA is TGTGCCAGCAGCGTAGACAGAGGCGGGAGAGGAACAGATACGCAGTATTTT. Residues: CASSVDRGGRGTDTQYF.

The chain couples TRBV4-1 to TRBJ2-7; D possibly corresponds to TRBD1 (5 bases). V lost 3 bases and J 3 bases, leaving 15 bases between the germline ends. This CDR3 has 15 amino acids. Germline V CDR1 and CDR2: MGHRA, YSYEKL. CDR3 loop: CASSQPTRQGYEQYF. The CDR3 coding sequence is TGCGCCAGCAGCCAGCCCACCAGGCAGGGCTACGAGCAGTACTTC.

This sequence joins TRBV7-3 and TRBJ1-1; tentative D call: TRBD1 (6 bases). Germline V CDR1 and CDR2: SGHTA, FQGTGA. The CDR3 has 13 residues. V was trimmed by 0 bases and J by 4 bases, leaving 6 bases between them. CDR3 DNA: TGTGCCAGCAGCTTAACAGGGGGCACTGAAGCTTTCTTT. Translating gives CASSLTGGTEAFF. Looking up the rest from reference TRBV7-3 and TRBJ1-1 gives the full variable domain: GAGVSQTPSNKVTEKGKYVELRCDPISGHTALYWYRQSLGQGPEFLIYFQGTGAADDSGLPNDRFFAVRPEGSVSTLKIQRTERGDSAVYLCASSLTGGTEAFFGQGTRLTVV.

The V and J genes are TRBV11-2 and TRBJ1-1; a possible D gene is TRBD1 (5 bases). The CDR3 spans 14 residues. Looked up from germline, CDR1 is SGHAT and CDR2 is FQNNGV. Trimming left V 5 bases short and J 5 bases short, with 15 bases between. CDR3 sequence: CASSPRGGSTEAFF. CDR3 nucleotides: TGTGCCAGCAGCCCACGGGGGGGGAGTACTGAAGCTTTCTTT.

This clone appeared a few times. The CDR3 sequence: CASSTGGPSYGYTF. CDR3 coding DNA: TGTGCCAGCAGCACAGGGGGACCCAGCTATGGCTACACCTTC. The chain employs TRBV5-4 and TRBJ1-2; 8 bases map to TRBD1. V lost 4 bases to trimming and J lost 4 bases; unmatched junction nucleotides: 6. The V gene's germline CDR1 is SGHNT and CDR2 YYREEE (reference sequence). The CDR3 spans 14 residues. The entire variable domain, with the rest obtained from reference TRBV5-4 and TRBJ1-2, is as follows: ETGVTQSPTHLIKTRGQQVTLRCSSQSGHNTVSWYQQALGQGPQFIFQYYREEENGRGNFPPRFSGLQFPNYSSELNVNALELDDSALYLCASSTGGPSYGYTFGSGTRLTVV.

This chain links TRBV3-1 (or the pseudogene TRBV3-2) with TRBJ1-1, with D unresolved. The germline CDR1 and CDR2 sequences are LGHDT and YNNKEL (reference sequence). CDR3 size: 16 residues. Trimming stripped 4 bases from V and 4 bases from J, with 19 bases between. The DNA for the CDR3 is TGTGCCAGCAGCCCTGAGGGCCCAGGCCGGAGCACTGAAGCTTTCTTT. It specifies CASSPEGPGRSTEAFF.

This chain links TRBV20-1 with TRBJ2-1, with 10 bases identical to TRBD2. V lost 3 bases and J lost 8; bases outside the gene matches: 7. Germline V gene lookup returns CDR1 DFQATT and CDR2 SNEGSKA (reference sequence). The CDR3 totals 14 residues. Written as DNA, the CDR3 is TGCAGTGCTAGTAAGCCTAGCGGGAGTGATGAGCAGTTCTTC. Amino acids: CSASKPSGSDEQFF.

This sequence joins TRBV5-8 and TRBJ2-1; 14 bases fit TRBD2. Germline V CDR1 and CDR2: SGHTS, YDEGEE. The CDR3 is 15 amino acids. Trimming at V came to 0 bases and at J to 8 bases, leaving 1 base not matched to a gene. The CDR3 coding sequence is TGTGCCAGCAGCTTGGGACTAGCGGGAGGGGATGAGCAGTTCTTC. Residues: CASSLGLAGGDEQFF.

V usage is TRBV4-3 and J usage is TRBJ1-2, with D hard to call. This CDR3 has 14 amino acids. V lost 2 bases and J 4 bases, leaving 11 bases between the germline ends. Germline loops: CDR1 LGHNA, CDR2 YSLEER. The CDR3 region has the DNA TGCGCCAGCAGCCAAAGTGCCCGGGGCTATGGCTACACCTTC. Its protein product is CASSQSARGYGYTF.

The rearrangement links TRBV6-5 to TRBJ1-5, with 8 bases lining up with TRBD1. In germline, CDR1 is MNHEY, CDR2 SVGAGI. This CDR3 has 14 amino acids. Trimming cost V 6 bases and J 7 bases; bases outside gene matches: 8. The CDR3 region is CASSPQGVGQPQHF. The CDR3 DNA follows: TGTGCCAGCAGCCCACAGGGGGTCGGACAGCCCCAGCATTTT.

The chain uses TRBV4-3 and TRBJ2-7; 7 bases line up with TRBD2. Germline trimming cut 1 base from V and 4 bases from J; bases unmatched to any gene: 7. The CDR3 spans 15 residues. The germline CDR1 and CDR2 sequences are LGHNA and YSLEER. The CDR3: CASSQGTRPPYEQYF. The CDR3 DNA sequence: TGCGCCAGCAGCCAAGGGACTAGACCCCCTTACGAGCAGTACTTC.

This clone was observed once. The rearrangement uses TRBV7-6 and TRBJ1-6; unclear D gene. V lost 1 base to trimming and J lost 6 bases, with 10 bases between them. The germline V gene has CDR1 SGHVS and CDR2 FNYEAQ. This CDR3 contains 15 residues. The CDR3: CASSLVGGGNSPLHF. The CDR3 DNA sequence: TGTGCCAGCAGCTTAGTCGGAGGAGGTAATTCACCCCTCCACTTT.

The chain employs TRBV6-5 and TRBJ2-5; D might be TRBD2 (5 bases). The germline V and J ends were trimmed by 2 bases and 5 bases, with 15 bases remaining between them. Looked up from germline, CDR1 is MNHEY and CDR2 is SVGAGI. The CDR3 loop spans 15 amino acids. The CDR3 here is CASSYRPLRVETQYF. CDR3 sequence (DNA): TGTGCCAGCAGTTACCGACCCCTGCGGGTGGAGACCCAGTACTTC.

The rearrangement links TRBV7-2 to TRBJ1-5, with 9 bases fitting TRBD1. The CDR3 is 18 residues long. Per germline, CDR1 SGHTA and CDR2 FQGNSA. V shed 8 bases, J shed 2 bases, and the junction held 16 bases outside the gene matches. Written as DNA, the CDR3 is TGTGCCAGCGCCAACGGACAGGGGATCCCCTATGGCAATCAGCCCCAGCATTTT. Protein: CASANGQGIPYGNQPQHF.

In its sample, this clone was seen once. The V and J genes are TRBV10-1 and TRBJ1-4, with D maybe TRBD1 (5 bases). The germline V gene encodes CDR1 WNHNN and CDR2 SYGVQD (reference sequence). This CDR3 is built from 16 residues. Trimming cost V 4 bases and J 8 bases, with 20 bases left between them. CDR3 loop: CASSGEDTGRSEKLFF. DNA of the CDR3: TGCGCCAGCAGTGGGGAGGACACCGGGAGGTCCGAAAAACTGTTTTTT.

V usage is TRBV2 and J usage is TRBJ2-7, with 13 bases fitting TRBD2. CDR3 size: 14 residues. Per the germline V gene, CDR1 is SNHLY and CDR2 is FYNNEI. V was pared by 8 bases and J by 8 bases, with 9 bases of the junction left unmatched. CDR3 nucleotide sequence: TGTGCCAGCGCCGGACTAGCGGGAGTGAATAAGCAGTACTTC. This codes for CASAGLAGVNKQYF.